These 9 T cell receptor beta chains originate from one sample sequenced in a study of blood T cell repertoires in COVID-19. Only in-frame clones appear in the TCRdb table, and some are missing; sequencing was by immunoSEQ multiplex PCR. The table includes around 200,000 clones, nearly 90% detected once. The specimen sequenced was PBMCs or T cells enriched from blood (not recorded which). Source of these receptors: a woman in her thirties or forties with acute COVID-19.

The rearrangement links TRBV5-4 to TRBJ1-6, with D maybe TRBD1 (6 bases). This CDR3 comprises 14 residues. Trimming took off 1 base at V and 6 bases at J, with 8 bases between the two ends. Germline V gene data show CDR1 as SGHNT and CDR2 as YYREEE (reference sequence). In DNA form, the CDR3 reads TGTGCCAGCAGCTTGACAGGGATTAATTCACCCCTCCACTTT. Translating gives CASSLTGINSPLHF.

The chain carries TRBV28 and TRBJ1-5, with D tentatively TRBD1 (6 bases). The CDR3 has 14 amino acids. The germline gives CDR1 MDHEN, CDR2 SYDVKM. Deletions cut 3 bases from V and 10 bases from J, with 16 bases between. The CDR3 sequence: CASSFGRGIEPQHF. CDR3 nucleotides: TGTGCCAGCAGTTTCGGCAGGGGAATTGAACCCCAGCATTTT.

The sample holds one count of this clone. V usage is TRBV6-4 and J usage is TRBJ1-5; 8 bases are a match to TRBD1. The germline V gene encodes CDR1 MRHNA and CDR2 SNTAGT. The CDR3 extends over 20 amino acids. The J segment lost 0 bases and the V segment lost 4 bases, leaving 17 bases of the junction unmatched. CDR3 DNA sequence: TGTGCCAGCAGTGGCCACGGACCAGGGGGCAGTCGATATAGCAATCAGCCCCAGCATTTT. This codes for CASSGHGPGGSRYSNQPQHF.

This chain uses TRBV28 with TRBJ1-2; maybe TRBD1 (5 bases). V was trimmed by 6 bases and J by 4 bases, leaving 12 bases between them. The V gene's germline CDR1 is MDHEN and CDR2 SYDVKM. The CDR3 totals 13 residues. This CDR3 reads CASSDRIRYGYTF. CDR3 nucleotides: TGTGCCAGCAGCGACAGAATACGCTATGGCTACACCTTC.

This chain connects TRBV19 to TRBJ2-1; 7 bases line up with TRBD2. This CDR3 region has 13 residues. Germline assignment: CDR1 LNHDA and CDR2 SQIVND (reference sequence). J lost 7 bases, V lost 3 bases, and 3 bases had no gene match. The CDR3 bases are TGTGCCAGTAGTATTTGGGGGGGGAATGAGCAGTTCTTC. This gives the protein CASSIWGGNEQFF.

The CDR3 reads CSVASGTSGSTEQYF. The CDR3 coding sequence is TGCAGCGTGGCCTCCGGAACTAGCGGGAGTACCGAGCAGTACTTC. The V gene is TRBV29-1, the J gene TRBJ2-7; 11 bases align to TRBD2. Germline loops: CDR1 SQVTM, CDR2 ANQGSEA. The CDR3 runs 15 residues. V was pared by 6 bases and J by 6 bases, with 13 bases of the junction left unmatched.

A few counts support this clone. The V call is TRBV4-2, the J call TRBJ1-1, with 10 bases fitting TRBD1. The V segment lost 0 bases and the J segment 5 bases; nucleotides outside the gene matches: 6. This CDR3 comprises 16 residues. In germline, CDR1 is LGHNA, CDR2 YNFKEQ. The DNA for the CDR3 is TGTGCCAGCAGCCAAGAGACAGGGGGCCCGAGGACTGAAGCTTTCTTT. Residues: CASSQETGGPRTEAFF.

The V gene is TRBV30, the J gene TRBJ2-1; 9 bases align to TRBD1. This CDR3 comprises 12 residues. CDR1 and CDR2 (germline): GTSNPN, SVGIG (reference sequence). Unmatched junction bases numbered 5, after V lost 6 bases and J lost 8 bases. The CDR3 sequence: CACGTGNYEQFF. For the CDR3, the DNA is TGTGCCTGCGGGACAGGGAACTATGAGCAGTTCTTC.

This clone was detected once. V is TRBV9 and J is TRBJ2-5; tentative D call: TRBD2 (6 bases). The V and J ends lost 4 bases and 4 bases respectively, with 14 bases between them. The CDR3 has 14 amino acids. Germline V gene data show CDR1 as SGDLS and CDR2 as YYNGEE. The CDR3 region is CASSPGGSRETQYF. Here the CDR3 DNA reads TGTGCCAGCAGCCCCGGGGGATCCAGAGAGACCCAGTACTTC.